The clone carrying this T cell receptor beta chain was detected ten times or more. Its specificity is not known. Per germline, CDR1 DFQATT and CDR2 SNEGSKA (reference sequence). The CDR3 contains 14 residues. Trimming removed 3 bases from V and 8 bases from J, with 17 bases in between. This record comes from a study of blood T cells in healthy people across ages. Study-level information: Researchers report that template switching captured about one barcoded beta molecule per two T cells. Study-wide results and limits: Long-lived donors carried more naive CD4+ cells and greater diversity than aged donors.

Primers used in a second PCR of roughly 6 to 12 cycles were a sample-barcoded 5' primer and a J-beta primer mix. Each cDNA molecule received a tag from a template-switch adaptor that had 12 random nucleotides. TCRdb itself ran the 5' RACE reads through MiXCR, one entry per CDR3 protein. This table holds almost 300,000 distinct CDR3 sequences, less than 30% found once. Isolation recovered at least 7 million PBMCs from every sample. The sample comprised blood. The TCR originated in a woman aged 65 to 85 in good health. The J gene is TRBJ2-1, the V gene TRBV20-1; possibly TRBD1 for D (6 bases). CDR3 DNA sequence: TGCAGTGCTAGGGGGGCGGACCCAGGGGATGAGCAGTTCTTC. This codes for CSARGADPGDEQFF.